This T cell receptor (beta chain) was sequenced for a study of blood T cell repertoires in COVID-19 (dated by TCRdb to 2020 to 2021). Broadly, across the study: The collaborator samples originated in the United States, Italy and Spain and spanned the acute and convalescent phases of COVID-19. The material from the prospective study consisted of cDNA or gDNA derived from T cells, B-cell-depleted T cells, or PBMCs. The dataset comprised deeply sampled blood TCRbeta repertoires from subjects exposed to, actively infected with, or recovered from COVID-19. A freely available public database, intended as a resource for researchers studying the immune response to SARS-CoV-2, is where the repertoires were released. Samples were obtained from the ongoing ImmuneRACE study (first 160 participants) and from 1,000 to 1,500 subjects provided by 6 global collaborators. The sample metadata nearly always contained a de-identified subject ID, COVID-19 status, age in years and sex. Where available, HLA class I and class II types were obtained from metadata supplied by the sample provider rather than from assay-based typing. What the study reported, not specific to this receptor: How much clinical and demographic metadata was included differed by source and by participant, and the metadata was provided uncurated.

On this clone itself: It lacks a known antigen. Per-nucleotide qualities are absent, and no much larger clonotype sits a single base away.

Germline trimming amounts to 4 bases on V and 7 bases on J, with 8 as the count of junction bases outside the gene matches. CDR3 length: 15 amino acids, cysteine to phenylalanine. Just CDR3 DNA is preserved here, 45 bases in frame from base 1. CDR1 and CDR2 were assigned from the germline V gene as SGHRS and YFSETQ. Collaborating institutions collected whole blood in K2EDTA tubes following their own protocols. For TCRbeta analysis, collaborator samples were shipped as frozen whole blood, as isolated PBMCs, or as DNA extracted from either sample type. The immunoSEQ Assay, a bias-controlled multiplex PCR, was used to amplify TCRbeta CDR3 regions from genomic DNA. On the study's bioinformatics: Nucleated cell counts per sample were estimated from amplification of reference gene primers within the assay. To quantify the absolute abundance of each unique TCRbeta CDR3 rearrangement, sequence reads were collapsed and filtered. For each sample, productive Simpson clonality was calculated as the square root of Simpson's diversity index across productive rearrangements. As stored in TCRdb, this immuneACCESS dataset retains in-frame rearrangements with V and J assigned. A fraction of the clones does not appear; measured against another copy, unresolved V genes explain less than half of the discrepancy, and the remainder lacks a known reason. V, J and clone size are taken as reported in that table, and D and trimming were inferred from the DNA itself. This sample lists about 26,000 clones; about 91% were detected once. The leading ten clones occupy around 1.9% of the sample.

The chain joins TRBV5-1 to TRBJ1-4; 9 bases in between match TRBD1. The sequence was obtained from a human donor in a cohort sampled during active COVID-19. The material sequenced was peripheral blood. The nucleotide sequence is TGCGCCAGCAGCCTAGGACAGGGGACGGGTGAAAAACTGTTTTTT. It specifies CASSLGQGTGEKLFF.